The 32 T cell receptor beta chains reported below all come from one sample, sequenced in a study of graft-versus-host responses after intestinal transplantation. The assay was immunoSEQ multiplex PCR, and TCRdb's table has in-frame clones only and misses some. Of about 71,000 clones listed, roughly 91% were seen once; the top ten hold approximately 1.3%. These receptors lack a known antigen. The sample here was unstimulated CD8+ T cells sorted from spleen or lymph node cells, taken before intestinal transplant. These receptors were collected from a human donor who received an intestinal transplant.

This clone was counted between two and nine times. The genes are TRBV5-8 and TRBJ1-3; D may be TRBD1 (6 bases). Germline CDR1 reads SGHTS; CDR2 reads YDEGEE. This CDR3 has 14 amino acids. Trimming cost V 3 bases and J 4 bases, with 11 bases left between them. CDR3 DNA: TGTGCCAGCAGCTCCCGGGACATAGGAAACACCATATATTTT. Translated: CASSSRDIGNTIYF.

This chain uses TRBV13 with TRBJ2-5; 10 nucleotides align to TRBD2. The DNA end is more similar to TRBJ2-7, so the J call may be wrong. CDR1 is PRHDT, CDR2 FYEKMQ, per germline (reference sequence). The CDR3 loop spans 15 amino acids. The CDR3 DNA is TGTGCCAGCAGCGTCGGACTAGCGGTGGCCTACGAGCAGTACTTC. Translated: CASSVGLAVAYEQYF.

The gene calls are TRBV21-1 and TRBJ2-7; the table assigns TRBD1, which was not confirmed against the DNA. TRBV21-1 is designated a pseudogene. The length of the CDR3 is 16 residues. The CDR3 DNA is TGTGCCAGCAGCAAAAAATCAGACAGGGACCCCTACGAGCAGTACTTC. Protein product: CASSKKSDRDPYEQYF.

This clone was detected once. The chain combines TRBV10-1 with TRBJ2-1, with TRBD2 matching over 11 bases. Trimming cost V 2 bases and J 7 bases; bases outside gene matches: 7. This CDR3 comprises 16 residues. The germline gives CDR1 WNHNN, CDR2 SYGVQD (reference sequence). The CDR3 DNA reads as TGCGCCAGCAGTGAGGGGCTAGCGGGGGGCCCTAATGAGCAGTTCTTC. It encodes CASSEGLAGGPNEQFF.

V usage is TRBV2 and J usage is TRBJ1-1, with D maybe TRBD1 (6 bases). Trimming removed 7 bases at V and 6 bases at J, with 12 bases between. This CDR3 is built from 12 residues. Germline V gene sequence: CDR1 SNHLY, CDR2 FYNNEI. The CDR3, as DNA: TGTGCCAGCACCGAGGGGGGGGCTGAAGCTTTCTTT. The encoded protein is CASTEGGAEAFF.

The table lists this clone with a count of one. The J gene is TRBJ2-5, the V gene TRBV10-3; D possibly corresponds to TRBD2 (6 bases). V was shortened by 3 bases and J by 7 bases, with 9 bases between the two germline ends. Germline V gene lookup returns CDR1 ENHRY and CDR2 SYGVKD. CDR3 length: 12 amino acids. The DNA for the CDR3 is TGTGCCATCAGTGAAGGGGAGGCGACCCAGTACTTC. Translated: CAISEGEATQYF.

V usage is TRBV7-8 and J usage is TRBJ2-1, with 7 nucleotides matching TRBD2. The V gene's germline CDR1 is SGHVS and CDR2 FQNEAQ. Losses at the gene ends were 5 bases for V and 5 bases for J; bases not matched to a gene: 12. This CDR3 has 16 amino acids. The CDR3: CASSLNRDYPNNEQFF. The CDR3 DNA follows: TGTGCCAGCAGCCTCAACCGGGACTATCCCAACAATGAGCAGTTCTTC.

This clone has just one count. V and J are TRBV6-5 and TRBJ1-4; unclear D gene. The ends were cut back, 5 bases at V and 8 bases at J, with 12 bases in the middle. Germline-derived CDR1 and CDR2 are MNHEY and SVGAGI. The CDR3 sequence is 13 residues long. CDR3 sequence: CASSEVAREKLFF. CDR3 DNA: TGTGCCAGCAGTGAAGTGGCGAGGGAAAAACTGTTTTTT.

This chain links TRBV6-5 with TRBJ1-5; D is unresolved. This CDR3 comprises 15 residues. Deletions cut 4 bases from V and 7 bases from J, with 17 bases between. Germline V gene sequence: CDR1 MNHEY, CDR2 SVGAGI. DNA for the CDR3: TGTGCCAGCAGTTCCGCGGGCGGGCCGGGGCAGCCCCAGCATTTT. This translates into CASSSAGGPGQPQHF.

The rearrangement joins TRBV19 to TRBJ1-2; possible D gene TRBD1, 5 bases. Germline CDR1 LNHDA, CDR2 SQIVND (reference sequence). V was trimmed by 7 bases and J by 2 bases, leaving 8 bases between them. This CDR3 region has 12 residues. Here the CDR3 DNA reads TGTGCCAGTACCCGGACAAACTATGGCTACACCTTC. The encoded protein is CASTRTNYGYTF.

The chain combines TRBV27 with TRBJ2-5, with 9 bases fitting TRBD1. The J call may be faulty, since TRBJ2-7 better matches the DNA end. The CDR3 is 14 residues long. Germline-derived CDR1 and CDR2 are MNHEY and SMNVEV (reference sequence). The CDR3 is CASSFGDRADEQYF. The CDR3 DNA follows: TGTGCCAGCAGTTTCGGGGACAGGGCGGACGAGCAGTACTTC.

CDR3 protein: CASSPRLEETQYF. The CDR3 region has the DNA TGTGCCAGCAGCCCTCGACTAGAAGAGACCCAGTACTTC. J is TRBJ2-5 and V is TRBV11-2; D is possibly TRBD2 (6 bases). This CDR3 spans 13 amino acids. Germline values: CDR1 SGHAT, CDR2 FQNNGV. V lost 5 bases and J 3 bases, leaving 10 bases between the germline ends.

This sequence joins TRBV5-1 and TRBJ2-3; 12 nucleotides agree with TRBD2. CDR3 size: 15 residues. CDR1 is SGHRS and CDR2 is YFSETQ in the germline V gene. Losses at the gene ends were 4 bases for V and 4 bases for J; bases not matched to a gene: 4. DNA of the CDR3: TGCGCCAGCAGCGCAGGACTAGCGGGGTCAGATACGCAGTATTTT. This encodes CASSAGLAGSDTQYF.

The genes are TRBV7-9 and TRBJ1-1; unclear D gene. The V gene lost 3 bases and the J gene lost 8 bases, with 13 bases spanning the gap. Germline assignment: CDR1 SEHNR and CDR2 FQNEAQ (reference sequence). The CDR3 is made up of 13 amino acids. The CDR3 region has the DNA TGTGCCAGCAGCTTGGCCCTCGTCGGGGAAGCTTTCTTT. This translates into CASSLALVGEAFF.

The V call is TRBV14, the J call TRBJ2-7; D is possibly TRBD1 (6 bases). CDR1 and CDR2 from the germline V gene are SGHDN and FVKESK. CDR3 length equals 15 residues. Trimming stripped 2 bases from V and 5 bases from J, with 16 bases between. The CDR3 nucleotides are TGTGCCAGCAGCCAATGGGGGAGTGGGGGCGACGAGCAGTACTTC. This gives the protein CASSQWGSGGDEQYF.

V is TRBV19 and J is TRBJ1-2; weak D call: TRBD1 (6 bases). Trimming left V 10 bases short and J 3 bases short, with 18 bases between. This CDR3 spans 14 amino acids. The V gene's germline CDR1 is LNHDA and CDR2 SQIVND (reference sequence). CDR3 in amino acids: CATADSSIYYGYTF. The CDR3 DNA follows: TGTGCCACCGCGGACAGCTCTATCTACTATGGCTACACCTTC.

This chain connects TRBV6-1 to TRBJ1-1; maybe TRBD1 (6 bases). Trimming cost V 3 bases and J 3 bases, with 11 bases left between them. Germline CDR1 reads MNHNS; CDR2 reads SASEGT. The CDR3 covers 14 residues. The CDR3: CASSDRQAHTEAFF. CDR3 nucleotide sequence: TGTGCCAGCAGTGATCGACAGGCGCACACTGAAGCTTTCTTT.

This rearrangement joins TRBV7-9 to TRBJ1-1, with D hard to call. The V end was cut by 5 bases, the J end by 5 bases, with 9 bases between. The CDR3 contains 12 residues. The germline CDR1 and CDR2 sequences are SEHNR and FQNEAQ (reference sequence). The CDR3 loop reads CASSPRMTEAFF. CDR3 nucleotide sequence: TGTGCCAGCAGCCCCCGTATGACTGAAGCTTTCTTT. Supplemented by reference TRBV7-9 and TRBJ1-1, the full variable domain reads DTGVSQNPRHKITKRGQNVTFRCDPISEHNRLYWYRQTLGQGPEFLTYFQNEAQLEKSRLLSDRFSAERPKGSFSTLEIQRTEQGDSAMYLCASSPRMTEAFFGQGTRLTVV.

This chain joins TRBV20-1 and TRBJ1-2; no clear D. This CDR3 has 9 amino acids. The germline V and J ends were trimmed by 7 bases and 3 bases, with 3 bases remaining between them. Germline V CDR1 and CDR2: DFQATT, SNEGSKA (reference sequence). The CDR3 loop reads CSGDYGYTF. In nucleotides, the CDR3 is TGCAGTGGAGACTATGGCTACACCTTC.

The V and J genes are TRBV7-8 and TRBJ2-7, with TRBD1 matching 9 bases. The CDR3 spans 16 residues. The germline gives CDR1 SGHVS, CDR2 FQNEAQ. The V gene end was trimmed by 5 bases and the J gene end by 3 bases; junction bases not matched to a gene: 11. CDR3 bases: TGTGCCAGCAGCCCTAGAACCGGGACAGGGAACTACGAGCAGTACTTC. Its protein product is CASSPRTGTGNYEQYF.

This chain links TRBV4-1 with TRBJ2-7; D might be TRBD2 (6 bases). The CDR3 sequence is 13 residues long. Germline CDR1 and CDR2: MGHRA and YSYEKL. The V end lost 4 bases, the J end lost 3 bases, and 10 bases lay between the germline ends. The CDR3 DNA follows: TGCGCCAGCAGCCTGGAGACTAGCTACGAGCAGTACTTC. It yields the protein CASSLETSYEQYF.

This chain joins TRBV7-2 and TRBJ2-5, with 14 nucleotides matching TRBD2. Germline trimming cut 5 bases from V and 5 bases from J; bases unmatched to any gene: 4. The CDR3 is 15 residues long. Germline CDR1 and CDR2: SGHTA and FQGNSA. This CDR3 is CASSQTSGGAETQYF. Here the CDR3 DNA reads TGTGCCAGCAGCCAGACTAGCGGGGGGGCGGAGACCCAGTACTTC.

This clone showed up just a few times. This chain uses TRBV10-3 with TRBJ2-7; 8 positions agree with TRBD1. Germline V gene sequence: CDR1 ENHRY, CDR2 SYGVKD. V dropped 6 bases and J dropped 5; count of bases not matched to a gene: 6. The length of the CDR3 is 13 residues. Written as DNA, the CDR3 is TGTGCCATCAGCCCGGACAGGGAGGACGAGCAGTACTTC. This translates into CAISPDREDEQYF.

This chain links TRBV2 with TRBJ2-7; 16 bases align to TRBD2. The J segment lost 0 bases and the V segment lost 7 bases, leaving 9 bases of the junction unmatched. This CDR3 has 18 amino acids. The germline CDR1 and CDR2 sequences are SNHLY and FYNNEI. CDR3 in amino acids: CASIPGLAGGPLSYEQYF. CDR3 in DNA: TGTGCCAGCATACCGGGACTAGCGGGGGGGCCGCTCTCCTACGAGCAGTACTTC.

The rearrangement joins TRBV6-1 to TRBJ1-4; tentatively, D is TRBD1 (5 bases). The CDR3 is made up of 15 amino acids. V gave up 6 bases and J gave up 0 bases, with 11 bases separating them. Per germline, CDR1 MNHNS and CDR2 SASEGT. CDR3 DNA sequence: TGTGCCAGCAGGTTAACAGGCTCAACTAATGAAAAACTGTTTTTT. The encoded protein is CASRLTGSTNEKLFF.

This chain links TRBV27 with TRBJ2-7; TRBD1 matches at 8 bases. The CDR3 consists of 14 residues. V shed 4 bases and J 6 bases; nucleotides not matched to a gene: 8. Germline lookup yields CDR1 MNHEY and CDR2 SMNVEV (reference sequence). DNA of the CDR3: TGTGCCAGCAGTTCCAACCCCGACAGGGGCGAGCAGTACTTC. It codes for CASSSNPDRGEQYF.

The chain couples TRBV9 to TRBJ1-2, with D unresolved. V shed 0 bases and J shed 5 bases, with 11 bases lying between them. CDR1 SGDLS and CDR2 YYNGEE come from the germline V gene. This CDR3 spans 14 amino acids. CDR3 sequence: CASSVDTGTYGYTF. The CDR3 DNA follows: TGTGCCAGCAGCGTAGATACGGGAACTTATGGCTACACCTTC.

The rearrangement joins TRBV13 to TRBJ2-3, with 7 nucleotides matching TRBD1. The CDR3 consists of 14 residues. Trimming removed 5 bases from V and 5 bases from J; junction bases left unmatched: 7. Germline CDR1 and CDR2: PRHDT and FYEKMQ (reference sequence). As DNA, the CDR3 is TGTGCCAGCAGCGACCGGACAGGTCGAGATACGCAGTATTTT. Translating gives CASSDRTGRDTQYF.

This clone appeared once. The chain is built from TRBV27 and TRBJ2-7; D possibly corresponds to TRBD1 (5 bases). Germline V gene sequence: CDR1 MNHEY, CDR2 SMNVEV (reference sequence). The CDR3 has 15 amino acids. V gave up 7 bases and J gave up 3 bases, with 19 bases separating them. As DNA, the CDR3 is TGTGCCAGCAACCTACAGGACGGACCTCTCTACGAGCAGTACTTC. This sequence encodes CASNLQDGPLYEQYF.

The chain carries TRBV29-1 and TRBJ1-1, with no clear D. CDR3 length equals 12 residues. Trimming removed 4 bases at V and 3 bases at J, with 9 bases between. Per germline, CDR1 SQVTM and CDR2 ANQGSEA. CDR3 sequence (DNA): TGCAGCGTTGGGGTAGAGGACACTGAAGCTTTCTTT. Protein: CSVGVEDTEAFF.

This chain links TRBV10-1 with TRBJ2-2; TRBD2 is a possible D gene (5 bases). This CDR3 has 13 residues. Germline-derived CDR1 and CDR2 are WNHNN and SYGVQD (reference sequence). Trimming stripped 2 bases from V and 6 bases from J, with 7 bases between. In DNA form, the CDR3 reads TGCGCCAGCAGTGAGGCGGGTTCCGGGGAGCTGTTTTTT. This translates into CASSEAGSGELFF.

V gene TRBV5-1 combines with J gene TRBJ2-1; possible D gene TRBD1, 5 bases. V lost 5 bases, J lost 15 bases, and 15 bases lay in between. The CDR3 totals 11 residues. Per germline, CDR1 SGHRS and CDR2 YFSETQ. The CDR3 protein is CASSPGPLLFF. The CDR3 nucleotides are TGCGCCAGCAGTCCAGGGCCTTTGCTGTTCTTC.